Shown below are 6 T cell receptor beta chains from a single sample sequenced in a study of regulatory T cells in long-lasting Graves disease. Specified time point: persistent/refractory GD, antithyroid drugs over 5 years with positive TRAb. The TCR library used RNA extracted from PBMCs. Arm-PCR of CDR3 regions and iRepertoire HTBI primers were used to build TCR beta libraries. From the multiplex PCR reads, TCRdb called clonotypes with MiXCR, one entry per CDR3 protein. The sample shows about 340,000 distinct CDR3 sequences, roughly a fifth of them seen only once. The source material was peripheral blood mononuclear cells (PBMCs), sampled when the disease was refractory, from a patient treated with antithyroid drugs. These receptors all stem from a female donor with Graves disease.

On this clonotype: A far larger clone is off by one base, so a read error is likely. This chain uses TRBV27 with TRBJ2-5; D might be TRBD2 (6 bases). Trimming pared 5 bases from V and 9 bases from J, leaving 10 bases between. The germline gives CDR1 MNHEY, CDR2 SMNVEV (reference sequence). CDR3 length: 11 residues. In nucleotides, the CDR3 is TGTGCCAGCAGTGAAAGGGAGGCCCAGTACTTC. Translating gives CASSEREAQYF.

This clonotype was seen a handful of times. This chain joins TRBV5-6 and TRBJ2-5; D gene uncertain. There are 15 residues in the CDR3. V lost 3 bases to trimming and J lost 3 bases, with 15 bases between them. Germline values: CDR1 SGHDT, CDR2 YYEEEE. CDR3 sequence: CASSYRQPGEETQYF. Here the CDR3 DNA reads TGTGCCAGCAGCTATCGGCAACCTGGGGAAGAGACCCAGTACTTC.

The gene calls are TRBV15 and TRBJ2-5; 9 bases match TRBD2. The DNA end is a closer match to TRBJ2-7, so the J assignment may be wrong. This CDR3 contains 16 residues. The germline CDR1 and CDR2 sequences are LNHNV and YYDKDF (reference sequence). The CDR3 sequence is CATSRDLAGVSYEQYF. The CDR3 coding sequence is TGTGCCACCAGCAGAGATTTAGCGGGAGTTTCCTACGAGCAGTACTTC.

Ten or more counts support this clonotype. The genes are TRBV27 and TRBJ2-7, with 10 bases fitting TRBD2. Per the germline V gene, CDR1 is MNHEY and CDR2 is SMNVEV (reference sequence). Losses at the gene ends were 5 bases for V and 4 bases for J; bases not matched to a gene: 5. The length of the CDR3 is 14 residues. CDR3 coding DNA: TGTGCCAGCAGTCCTGGACTAGCGGTATACGAGCAGTACTTC. Protein: CASSPGLAVYEQYF.

This clonotype showed up just a few times. The genes are TRBV18 and TRBJ2-6, with D possibly being TRBD2 (6 bases). The CDR3 spans 18 residues. CDR1 is KGHSH and CDR2 is LQKENI in the germline V gene. The germline V and J ends were trimmed by 1 base and 0 bases, with 13 bases remaining between them. This chain's CDR3 is CASSPQPGVPSGANVLTF. The DNA of the CDR3 is TGTGCCAGCTCACCACAGCCGGGGGTGCCCTCTGGGGCCAACGTCCTGACTTTC.

This clonotype was counted ten times or more. This chain uses TRBV12-3 or TRBV12-4 with TRBJ2-7; TRBD2 is a possible D gene (5 bases). The CDR3 is made up of 12 amino acids. V was trimmed by 6 bases and J by 5 bases, leaving 11 bases between them. The CDR3 region is CASSPGGNEQYF. CDR3 DNA: TGTGCCAGCAGCCCAGGAGGCAACGAGCAGTACTTC.